Given below is one TCR beta chain in context. Libraries were prepared by immunoSEQ multiplex PCR; TCRdb keeps only in-frame clonotypes and omits some of them. The table has approximately 120,000 clones, more than 80% seen once; the top ten hold almost 4.5%. V was cut by 2 bases and J by 3 bases, with 5 bases left in between. This CDR3 is 11 amino acids long. Per germline, CDR1 SQVTM and CDR2 ANQGSEA. The data were obtained in a study of T cell responses to AZD1222 COVID-19 vaccine. V and J are TRBV29-1 and TRBJ2-7; D call uncertain. Sequencing used peripheral blood, obtained 28 days after the second AZD1222 dose. This receptor was identified in an adult who received the AZD1222 COVID-19 vaccine. The DNA of the CDR3 is TGCAGCGTTGAATTGGGCTACGAGCAGTACTTC. Its translation is CSVELGYEQYF.